This TCR beta chain originates from a study of T-cell reconstitution after alpha-beta-depleted transplantation in children. In germline, CDR1 is SGHTA, CDR2 FQGNSA. This CDR3 spans 12 amino acids. Between the trimmed V and J ends, which lost 5 bases and 8 bases, there was a span of 10 bases. About this clonotype: Its antigen is not known.

The TCRbeta library was prepared with unique molecular identifiers. TCRdb ran MiXCR on the PCR reads and lists one entry per CDR3 protein. The sample carries some 190,000 distinct CDR3 sequences, around 10% recorded once. Study outcomes and limitations: Newly produced T cells mostly accounted for T-cell counts and diversity one year post-transplant. Where alpha-beta T cells came from about two months after transplant was reportedly several hundred expanded graft clones. The study traced high day-60 TCRbeta diversity in some patients to surviving recipient T cells and thymic progenitors.

This TCR was sampled from a boy younger than 10 with acute myeloid leukemia, due to receive a stem cell transplant. This sequence joins TRBV7-2 and TRBJ2-1; D call uncertain. The starting material was PBMCs, obtained before TCRalphabeta/CD19-depleted stem cell transplant. Here the CDR3 reads CASSATHYEQFF. The CDR3 DNA reads TGTGCCAGCAGCGCAACACATTATGAGCAGTTCTTC.